Shown below are 6 T cell receptor beta chains from a single sample sequenced in a study of OX40 agonist ivuxolimab in advanced cancers. Sequencing used immunoSEQ multiplex PCR; TCRdb keeps in-frame clones, though not all of them. Seen here are approximately 62,000 clones, about 89% observed once, and the top ten hold more than 9%. The input for sequencing was CD4+ or CD8+ T cells sorted from blood, taken in a trial of the OX40 agonist ivuxolimab. The receptors here all came from an adult with an advanced solid tumor such as melanoma, head and neck, liver or kidney cancer.

This clone has a single count. V gene TRBV29-1 combines with J gene TRBJ2-5; 9 bases are a match to TRBD2. The CDR3 loop spans 14 amino acids. V shed 4 bases and J 4 bases; nucleotides not matched to a gene: 7. The germline V gene encodes CDR1 SQVTM and CDR2 ANQGSEA. The CDR3 spells CSVGLAEGRETQYF. DNA for the CDR3: TGCAGCGTTGGACTAGCGGAGGGAAGAGAGACCCAGTACTTC.

The V gene is TRBV11-2, the J gene TRBJ2-5, with 9 bases identical to TRBD2. Germline lookup yields CDR1 SGHAT and CDR2 FQNNGV. Unmatched junction bases numbered 6, after V lost 5 bases and J lost 5 bases. The CDR3 has 14 amino acids. The CDR3 sequence is CASSELAGVETQYF. The CDR3 DNA reads as TGTGCCAGCAGCGAATTAGCGGGAGTGGAGACCCAGTACTTC.

This clone was recorded once. CDR3 DNA: TGTGCCAGCAGTTTCCCCGGACTAGCGGGAGGGAATGAGCAGTTCTTC. It is translated as CASSFPGLAGGNEQFF. The chain uses TRBV27 and TRBJ2-1; TRBD2 matches at 15 bases. Germline values: CDR1 MNHEY, CDR2 SMNVEV (reference sequence). Trimming took 3 bases from V and 7 from J; bases not matched to a gene: 4. The CDR3 is 16 residues long.

This chain links TRBV7-3 with TRBJ2-2; D is unclear. There are 14 residues in the CDR3. V was trimmed by 7 bases and J by 2 bases, leaving 11 bases between them. Germline V gives CDR1 SGHTA, CDR2 FQGTGA. CDR3 sequence (DNA): TGTGCCAGCACCCCCGGATACAACACCGGGGAGCTGTTTTTT. Residues: CASTPGYNTGELFF. Variable domain in full (rest from reference TRBV7-3 and TRBJ2-2): GAGVSQTPSNKVTEKGKYVELRCDPISGHTALYWYRQSLGQGPEFLIYFQGTGAADDSGLPNDRFFAVRPEGSVSTLKIQRTERGDSAVYLCASTPGYNTGELFFGEGSRLTVL.

This chain connects TRBV7-8 to TRBJ2-7; TRBD2 matches 7 bases. The CDR3 extends over 15 amino acids. J was trimmed by 0 bases and V by 3 bases; bases with no gene match: 5. Germline CDR1 is SGHVS and CDR2 is FQNEAQ. The CDR3: CASSFSGPSSYEQYV. CDR3 nucleotide sequence: TGTGCCAGCAGCTTTAGCGGGCCGAGCTCCTACGAGCAGTACGTC.

The chain couples TRBV5-5 to TRBJ2-7, with 15 nucleotides matching TRBD2. With V trimmed by 2 bases and J by 5 bases, 14 bases remained unmatched. Germline loops: CDR1 SGHKS, CDR2 YYEKEE (reference sequence). The CDR3 has 19 amino acids. CDR3 nucleotides: TGTGCCAGCAGCTTTGGGACTAGCGGGAGGCTGCAAAATCGGGACGAGCAGTACGTC. This encodes CASSFGTSGRLQNRDEQYV.